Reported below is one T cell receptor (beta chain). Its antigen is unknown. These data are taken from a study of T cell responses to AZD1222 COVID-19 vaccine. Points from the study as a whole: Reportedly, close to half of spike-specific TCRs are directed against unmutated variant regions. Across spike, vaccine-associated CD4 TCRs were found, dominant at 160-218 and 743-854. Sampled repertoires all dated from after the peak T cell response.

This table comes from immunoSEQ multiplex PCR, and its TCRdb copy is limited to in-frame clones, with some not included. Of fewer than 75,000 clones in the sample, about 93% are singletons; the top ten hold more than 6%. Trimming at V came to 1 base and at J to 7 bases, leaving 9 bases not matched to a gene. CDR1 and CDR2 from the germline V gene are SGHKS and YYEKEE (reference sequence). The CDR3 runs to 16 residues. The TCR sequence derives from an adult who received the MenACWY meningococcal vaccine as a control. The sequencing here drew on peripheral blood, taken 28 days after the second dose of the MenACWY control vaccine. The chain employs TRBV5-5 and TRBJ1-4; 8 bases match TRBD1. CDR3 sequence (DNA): TGTGCCAGCAGCTTGTGGGGTGGCAGGGGGCTTGAAAAACTGTTTTTT. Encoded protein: CASSLWGGRGLEKLFF.